A selection of T cell receptor beta chains follows, all from one sample in a study of blood T cell repertoires in COVID-19. Profiled with immunoSEQ multiplex PCR; TCRdb holds only in-frame clones, not every one. This repertoire shows about 24,000 clones, more than 75% found once; its top ten account for approximately 8.6%. What was sequenced was peripheral blood. The receptors were sampled from a human donor in a cohort sampled during active COVID-19. Each CDR3 is given with its conserved first and last residue. Each record gives: clone size, V gene, J gene, CDR3 protein. Clone size is stated in some rows and not others, as once, few, many or a class when expanded.

few,TRBV4-1,TRBJ2-2,CASSQDRRTANTGELFF
.,TRBV6-5,TRBJ2-2,CASTPSLPNTGELFF
medium-sized,TRBV15,TRBJ1-2,CATSRDDSGYGYTF
.,TRBV6-1,TRBJ2-1,CASSEAGASYNEQFF
.,TRBV4-2,TRBJ1-4,CASSQAGQNEKLFF
.,TRBV10-3,TRBJ1-5,CAILDRPGEPQHF
once,TRBV4-3,TRBJ2-3,CASSQSSTQGISSTDTQYF
.,TRBV11-3,TRBJ2-1,CASSSLAGGYNEQFF
.,TRBV11-3,TRBJ2-4,CASSSGTILAKNIQYF
few,TRBV28,TRBJ2-5,CASSFMGGAETQYF
few,TRBV5-1,TRBJ2-5,CASSPLTGVGETQYF
.,TRBV5-5,TRBJ1-6,CASSLVGLQGHNSPLHF
.,TRBV30,TRBJ2-5,CAWSPSPGTQYF
.,TRBV5-1,TRBJ2-3,CASKLAGYVSDTQYF
.,TRBV30,TRBJ2-7,CAWIPFAGPTYEQYF
.,TRBV28,TRBJ2-3,CASSRYSGRGTDTQYF
.,TRBV27,TRBJ1-2,CASSLNRANYGYTF
medium-sized,TRBV10-1,TRBJ1-1,CASSADRGRGAFF
.,TRBV7-3,TRBJ1-1,CASSSNPGNTEAFF
.,TRBV3-1/TRBV3-2,TRBJ2-7,CASSLRLDPYEQYF
.,TRBV6-5,TRBJ2-2,CASSYRQAGELFF
.,TRBV9,TRBJ1-1,CASGEGTEAFF
once,TRBV11-2,TRBJ1-1,CASSSSTQDMNTEAFF
few,TRBV2,TRBJ1-1,CASSQGENTEAFF
.,TRBV7-3,TRBJ2-1,CASSPRTSSYNEQFF